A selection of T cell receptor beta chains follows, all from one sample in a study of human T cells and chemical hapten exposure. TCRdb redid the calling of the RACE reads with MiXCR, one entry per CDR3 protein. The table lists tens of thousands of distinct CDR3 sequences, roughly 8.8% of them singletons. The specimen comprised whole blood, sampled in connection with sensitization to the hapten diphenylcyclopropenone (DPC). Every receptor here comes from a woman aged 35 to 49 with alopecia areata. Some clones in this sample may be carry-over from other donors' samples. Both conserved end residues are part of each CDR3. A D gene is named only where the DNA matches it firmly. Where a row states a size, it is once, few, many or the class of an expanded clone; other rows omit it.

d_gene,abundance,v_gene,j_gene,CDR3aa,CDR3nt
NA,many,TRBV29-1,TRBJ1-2,CSVVPQYSNYGYTF,TGCAGCGTTGTCCCCCAATATTCTAACTATGGCTACACCTTC
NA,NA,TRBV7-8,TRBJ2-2,CASSPEKWNTGELFF,TGTGCCAGCAGCCCTGAAAAGTGGAACACCGGGGAGCTGTTTTTT
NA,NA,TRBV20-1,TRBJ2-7,CSARRGLSDEQYF,TGCAGTGCTAGGAGAGGGCTTTCCGACGAGCAGTACTTC
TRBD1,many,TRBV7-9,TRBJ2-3,CASSAGQGVETDTQYF,TGTGCCAGCAGCGCGGGACAGGGGGTTGAGACAGATACGCAGTATTTT
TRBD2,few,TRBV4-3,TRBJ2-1,CASSQEPGLAGDNEQFF,TGCGCCAGCAGCCAAGAGCCGGGACTAGCGGGGGACAATGAGCAGTTCTTC
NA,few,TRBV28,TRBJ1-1,CASSLRGVTEAFF,TGTGCCAGCAGTTTACGGGGGGTCACTGAAGCTTTCTTT
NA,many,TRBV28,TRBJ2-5,CASSFESHPYQETQYF,TGTGCCAGCAGTTTCGAGTCCCACCCCTACCAAGAGACCCAGTACTTC
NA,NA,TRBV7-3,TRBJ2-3,CASSPKGDTQYF,TGTGCCAGCAGCCCGAAGGGAGATACGCAGTATTTT
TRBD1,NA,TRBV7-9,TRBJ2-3,CASSKDRGHGDTQYF,TGTGCCAGCAGCAAGGACAGGGGGCATGGAGATACGCAGTATTTT
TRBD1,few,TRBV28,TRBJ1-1,CASLRGLDLEAFF,TGTGCCAGCCTCAGGGGGCTGGACCTGGAAGCTTTCTTT
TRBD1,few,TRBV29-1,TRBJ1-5,CSVLTGGGNQPQHF,TGCAGCGTCCTGACAGGGGGCGGCAATCAGCCCCAGCATTTT
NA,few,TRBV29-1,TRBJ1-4,CSVYTNGGEKLFF,TGCAGCGTATATACCAACGGTGGTGAAAAACTGTTTTTT
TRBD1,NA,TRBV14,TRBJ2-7,CASSAQGAPYEQYF,TGTGCCAGCAGCGCACAGGGGGCCCCCTACGAGCAGTACTTC
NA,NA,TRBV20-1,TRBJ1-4,CSARDPSSGEKLFF,TGCAGTGCTAGAGATCCCAGTAGTGGTGAAAAACTGTTTTTT
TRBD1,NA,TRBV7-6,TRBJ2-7,CASSLETGTGRYEQYF,TGTGCCAGCAGCTTAGAAACCGGGACAGGCCGCTACGAGCAGTACTTC
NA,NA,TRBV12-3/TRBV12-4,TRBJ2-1,CASTFESGGSYNEQFF,TGTGCCAGCACCTTTGAAAGCGGAGGCTCCTACAATGAGCAGTTCTTC
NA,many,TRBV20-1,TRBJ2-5,CSAGPVQETQYF,TGCAGTGCTGGTCCAGTCCAAGAGACCCAGTACTTC
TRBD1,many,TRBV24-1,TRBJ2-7,CATSDHNRDRGYEQYF,TGTGCCACCAGTGATCACAACCGGGACAGGGGCTACGAGCAGTACTTC